This is a list of T cell receptor beta chains from one sample in a study of shared clonotypes between healthy human individuals. Generated by immunoSEQ multiplex PCR, the TCRdb table keeps only in-frame clones and is missing some. The data contain a few million clones, just under 95% of them singletons. Sequencing input: naive CD4+ T cells from PBMCs. Receptors originate from a man between 18 and 29 years old in good health. Some clones in this sample may be carry-over from other donors' samples. Both conserved end residues are part of each CDR3. A D gene is named only where the DNA matches it firmly. Some rows have no size entry. The others give once, few or many, or a class for an expanded clone.

14 | . | TRBJ1-1 | TRBV27 | . | TGTGCCAGCAGTTTGCGCGCGCAGGAGTTATCGGCTTTCTTT | CASSLRAQELSAFF
15 | . | TRBJ2-2 | TRBV6-5 | TRBD2 | TGTGCCAGCAGCCCTAGCGGGAGAGCGACCGGGGAGCTGTTTTTT | CASSPSGRATGELFF
14 | . | TRBJ2-3 | TRBV28 | TRBD2 | TGTGCCACCCAGCCGGGAGGGAGCACAGATACGCAGTATTTT | CATQPGGSTDTQYF
11 | . | TRBJ1-1 | TRBV20-1 | . | TGCAGTGCTAGTGGTTACACTGAAGCTTTCTTT | CSASGYTEAFF
15 | . | TRBJ2-7 | TRBV2 | TRBD2 | TGTGCCAGCAGTGAAGATATAGCGGGAGCCTACGAGCAGTACTTC | CASSEDIAGAYEQYF
15 | . | TRBJ1-5 | TRBV19 | TRBD1 | TGTGCCAGTAGTATAGTGACAGGGGCTAATCAGCCCCAGCATTTT | CASSIVTGANQPQHF
16 | . | TRBJ1-2 | TRBV5-8 | TRBD1 | TGTGCCAGCAGCTTGGTCAAGACAGGGGGCAGCTATGGCTACACCTTC | CASSLVKTGGSYGYTF
16 | . | TRBJ2-7 | TRBV7-2 | TRBD1 | TGTGCCAGCAGCTTTCAGACAGGGATTAGCTCCTACGAGCAGTACTTC | CASSFQTGISSYEQYF
15 | . | TRBJ1-1 | TRBV7-2 | . | TGTGCCAGCAGCTTAGTAGGCAGCCTGAACACTGAAGCTTTCTTT | CASSLVGSLNTEAFF
14 | . | TRBJ2-1 | TRBV7-3 | . | TGTGCCAGCAGCTTAACGGGGCCCTACAATGAGCAGTTCTTC | CASSLTGPYNEQFF
14 | once | TRBJ2-7 | TRBV28 | . | TGTGCCAGCAGTTTAACCGGCCCGAACTACGAGCAGTACTTC | CASSLTGPNYEQYF
15 | once | TRBJ2-1 | TRBV21-1 | . | TGTGCCAGCAGCAAAGTGGTCGCGAAGCTCAATGAGCAGTTCTTC | CASSKVVAKLNEQFF
14 | . | TRBJ2-7 | TRBV10-3 | . | TGTGCCATCAGTGAAATAGGGGCTTCCTACGAGCAGTACTTC | CAISEIGASYEQYF
12 | . | TRBJ2-7 | TRBV2 | . | TGTGCCAGCAATACCGACGCGTACGAGCAGTACTTC | CASNTDAYEQYF
11 | . | TRBJ2-7 | TRBV28 | . | TGTGCCAGCAGCTCGTCGTACGAGCAGTACTTC | CASSSSYEQYF
13 | . | TRBJ1-1 | TRBV19 | . | TGTGCCAGTAGTATAAACAGGGAGACTGAAGCTTTCTTT | CASSINRETEAFF
14 | . | TRBJ2-3 | TRBV7-3 | . | TGTGCCAGCAGCTTAAGGCACTACACAGATACGCAGTATTTT | CASSLRHYTDTQYF
14 | . | TRBJ1-2 | TRBV7-2 | . | TGTGCCAGCAGCCAAAACAGGCCTCCGGGGGGCTACACCTTC | CASSQNRPPGGYTF
15 | . | TRBJ2-5 | TRBV5-6 | . | TGTGCCAGCAGCAATAGGGGGGGAGGGACGGAGACCCAGTACTTC | CASSNRGGGTETQYF
16 | . | TRBJ2-2 | TRBV27 | . | TGTGCCAGCAGCCGAATCCTGGACAGATTGACCGGGGAGCTGTTTTTT | CASSRILDRLTGELFF
17 | . | TRBJ2-1 | TRBV7-8 | TRBD2 | TGTGCCAGCAGCTTACGGAGGGGCGGGAGTTGGGGCAATGAGCAGTTCTTC | CASSLRRGGSWGNEQFF
12 | . | TRBJ2-1 | TRBV7-2 | . | TGTGCCAGCAGCTTACTGGGTTACGAGCAGTTCTTC | CASSLLGYEQFF
13 | . | TRBJ1-5 | TRBV6-1 | . | TGTGCCAGCACCGAGGGCCGCAATCAGCCCCAGCATTTT | CASTEGRNQPQHF
15 | . | TRBJ2-7 | TRBV19 | TRBD2 | TGTGCCAGTAGTCATAGGGGACTAGCGGACTACGAGCAGTACTTC | CASSHRGLADYEQYF
15 | . | TRBJ1-2 | TRBV2 | . | TGTGCCAGCAGTGAAAGGGGCAGGGGACGAGGTGGCTACACCTTC | CASSERGRGRGGYTF
14 | . | TRBJ2-7 | TRBV5-1 | . | TGCGCCAGCAGCATCGGGCCAAGATCCTACGAGCAGTACTTC | CASSIGPRSYEQYF
16 | . | TRBJ2-7 | TRBV27 | TRBD2 | TGTGCCAGCGTTGGGCTAGCGGGAGATTTGTCCTACGAGCAGTACTTC | CASVGLAGDLSYEQYF
15 | . | TRBJ2-7 | TRBV28 | . | TGTGCCAGTCACTACGGGGCTGGGGGCTGGAACGAGCAGTACTTC | CASHYGAGGWNEQYF
16 | . | TRBJ2-3 | TRBV4-1 | . | TGCGCCAGCAGCCCCCTCGCTGTCATTAGCACAGATACGCAGTATTTT | CASSPLAVISTDTQYF
13 | . | TRBJ1-1 | TRBV18 | . | TGTGCCAGCTCACCCGCCCCGAACACTGAAGCTTTCTTT | CASSPAPNTEAFF
11 | . | TRBJ2-7 | TRBV7-2 | . | TGTGCCAGCAGCGCAGCCTACGAGCAGTACTTC | CASSAAYEQYF
13 | . | TRBJ2-2 | TRBV10-1 | . | TGCGCCGGGCCTGGAGCTGAGGCCGGGGAGCTGTTTTTT | CAGPGAEAGELFF
12 | . | TRBJ2-7 | TRBV7-9 | . | TGTGCCAGCAGCCCCTCCGGGTACGAGCAGTACTTC | CASSPSGYEQYF
15 | . | TRBJ2-1 | TRBV25-1 | TRBD2 | TGTGCCAGCAGTGAAGGGGTAGCGGGAGAGGGTGAGCAGTTCTTC | CASSEGVAGEGEQFF
13 | . | TRBJ2-7 | TRBV7-2 | TRBD2 | TGTGCCAGCAGGCAAGCGGGGGGCTACGAGCAGTACTTC | CASRQAGGYEQYF
14 | . | TRBJ1-1 | TRBV6-5 | . | TGTGCCAGCAGCTGGGGGGGGTTGAACACTGAAGCTTTCTTT | CASSWGGLNTEAFF
22 | . | TRBJ2-2 | TRBV27 | TRBD2 | TGTGCCAGCAGTTTACGGGTATGGACAGCCGGGACTAGCGGGAGCTTCGTCGGGGAGCTGTTTTTT | CASSLRVWTAGTSGSFVGELFF
17 | once | TRBJ2-5 | TRBV11-3 | TRBD2 | TGTGCCAGCAGCTCCCAAGGACGTGGGGGGGAGGCAGAGACCCAGTACTTC | CASSSQGRGGEAETQYF
15 | . | TRBJ2-3 | TRBV7-2 | . | TGTGCCAGCAGCCCTCGGCAGGGGCACACAGATACGCAGTATTTT | CASSPRQGHTDTQYF
13 | . | TRBJ2-5 | TRBV7-6 | TRBD1 | TGTGCCAGCAGCCTAGACAGGGACGAGACCCAGTACTTC | CASSLDRDETQYF
13 | . | TRBJ2-1 | TRBV2 | . | TGTGCCAGCAGTGAAAACGCAAAGGCTAGCGAGTTCTTC | CASSENAKASEFF
14 | . | TRBJ2-5 | TRBV9 | . | TGTGCCAGCAGCGTTCTCAGTTCCCAAGAGACCCAGTACTTC | CASSVLSSQETQYF
14 | . | TRBJ2-7 | TRBV28 | TRBD2 | TGTGCCAGCAGTCCACTAGCGGGGGCCTACGAGCAGTACTTC | CASSPLAGAYEQYF
12 | . | TRBJ2-2 | TRBV5-1 | . | TGCGCCAGCAGTTTCGCAAACGGGGAGCTGTTTTTT | CASSFANGELFF
14 | once | TRBJ1-3 | TRBV19 | . | TGTGCCAGTAGTATTGGAGGGACTGGAAACACCATATATTTT | CASSIGGTGNTIYF